The clone carrying this T cell receptor beta chain was detected many times. J was trimmed by 4 bases and V by 4 bases; bases with no gene match: 3. The CDR3 consists of 12 residues. CDR1 SQVTM and CDR2 ANQGSEA come from the germline V gene. TCRdb re-analysed the RT-PCR reads in MiXCR, keeping a single row per CDR3 protein. The data contain about 680,000 distinct CDR3 sequences, 11% to 15% of them singletons. J is TRBJ1-2 and V is TRBV29-1; TRBD1 matches 7 bases. The sequenced sample consisted of memory CD4+ T cells from blood. This sequence was found in a female donor in good health, serving as a healthy control. The CDR3 DNA reads as TGCAGCGTTGCCACAGGGGTCTATGGCTACACCTTC. Translation: CSVATGVYGYTF.